This paragraph covers one T cell receptor beta chain sequence. The sample originates from a study of blood T cell repertoires in COVID-19. The overall study: Acute and convalescent COVID-19 samples came from the United States, Italy and Spain.

Profiled with immunoSEQ multiplex PCR; TCRdb holds only in-frame clones, not every one. Of about 240,000 clones detected, roughly 89% appear once; the ten largest clones hold around 2.6%. Per the germline V gene, CDR1 is LNHDA and CDR2 is SQIVND (reference sequence). The V end was cut by 3 bases, the J end by 2 bases, with 8 bases between. The CDR3 is 13 residues long. V is TRBV19 and J is TRBJ2-7, with D perhaps matching TRBD1 (6 bases). The source of this sequence is a woman in her thirties with acute COVID-19. The sample comprised PBMCs or T cells enriched from blood (not recorded which). CDR3: CASSMDSPYEQYF. The CDR3 coding sequence is TGTGCCAGTAGTATGGACAGCCCCTACGAGCAGTACTTC.